This record concerns one T cell receptor (beta chain) sequence. This clone showed up just a few times. Its antigen specificity is not known. No per-base quality is available; no much larger clone lies one base away. The source of the sample is a study of blood T cell repertoires in COVID-19 (dated by TCRdb to 2020 to 2022). Context from the whole study: Collaborator samples came from the United States, Italy and Spain and covered acute and convalescent phases of COVID-19. The material from the prospective study consisted of cDNA or gDNA derived from T cells, B-cell-depleted T cells, or PBMCs. Subjects who had been exposed to COVID-19, were actively infected with it, or had recovered from it provided the deeply sampled blood TCRbeta repertoires that made up the dataset. The repertoires were released in a freely available public database meant as a resource for research on the immune response to SARS-CoV-2. Samples came from the ongoing ImmuneRACE study (first 160 participants) plus 1,254 subjects from 6 global collaborators. Nearly every sample came with metadata listing a de-identified subject ID, COVID-19 status, age in years and sex. HLA class I and class II types, where available, came from metadata supplied by the sample provider rather than from assay-based typing. The research as a whole found: Clinical and demographic metadata were provided uncurated, with the amount varying by source and participant.

Whole blood was collected in K2EDTA tubes by collaborating institutions according to the institutions' own protocols. For TCRbeta analysis, collaborators shipped samples as frozen whole blood, isolated PBMCs, or DNA extracted from either of those sample types. The germline V gene provides CDR1 SNHLY and CDR2 FYNNEI. The germline ends are 10 bases apart after V is trimmed by 5 bases and J by 0 bases. The CDR3 goes from the cysteine to the phenylalanine over 14 residues. Only CDR3 DNA is held: 42 bases, read in frame from base 1. The immunoSEQ Assay, a bias-controlled multiplex PCR, was used to amplify TCRbeta CDR3 regions from genomic DNA. The study's processing was this. The number of nucleated cells in each sample was estimated from the amplification of reference gene primers within the assay. To quantify the absolute abundance of each unique TCRbeta CDR3 rearrangement, sequence reads were collapsed and filtered. Productive Simpson clonality was computed per sample as the square root of Simpson's diversity index over productive rearrangements. Drawn from immuneACCESS, this table holds only the in-frame rearrangements with V and J called that TCRdb kept. Clones are partly lost; checked studies trace under half to an unresolved V gene and leave the rest unexplained. Clone size and the V and J calls come from that table; the DNA yielded D and trimming. The sample records around 230,000 clones, about four fifths of which are singletons. Clones ranked in the top ten supply 2% to 3% of the sample.

The sequence was obtained from a woman aged 40 to 50 with active or convalescent COVID-19. The chain links TRBV2 with TRBJ1-1, and possibly TRBD1, on 5 matching bases. Specimen: peripheral blood. CDR3 protein: CASSYTGLNTEAFF. The nucleotide sequence is TGTGCCAGCAGTTACACAGGCTTGAACACTGAAGCTTTCTTT.